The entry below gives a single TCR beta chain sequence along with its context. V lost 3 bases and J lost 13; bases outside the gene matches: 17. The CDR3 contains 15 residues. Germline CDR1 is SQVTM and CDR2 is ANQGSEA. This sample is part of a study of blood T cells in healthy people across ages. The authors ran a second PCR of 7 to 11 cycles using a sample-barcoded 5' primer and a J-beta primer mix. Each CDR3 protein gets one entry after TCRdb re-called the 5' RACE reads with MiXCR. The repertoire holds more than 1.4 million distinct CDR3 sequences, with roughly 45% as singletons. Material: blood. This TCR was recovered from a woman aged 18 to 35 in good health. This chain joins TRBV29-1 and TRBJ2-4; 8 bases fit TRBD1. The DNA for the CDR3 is TGCAGCGTTGATAGTTGGACAGGGACATACTACGCGCAGTACTTC. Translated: CSVDSWTGTYYAQYF.